What follows are 7 T cell receptor beta chains derived from one specimen sequenced in a study of technical replicates of blood from several donors. Method: immunoSEQ multiplex PCR; TCRdb's copy keeps in-frame clones and lacks some. The data hold 87,000 or so clones, with about 90% observed a single time. Sequencing was done on a sample of T cells isolated from PBMCs. Every receptor here comes from a human donor in good health.

The V gene is TRBV4-1, the J gene TRBJ1-4, with 8 bases aligning to TRBD1. Germline CDR1 is MGHRA and CDR2 is YSYEKL. V gave up 7 bases and J gave up 7 bases; unmatched junction bases: 17. This CDR3 has 17 residues. CDR3: CASTEGQGAVLGEKLFF. In DNA form, the CDR3 reads TGCGCCAGCACTGAGGGGCAGGGGGCTGTTTTGGGTGAAAAACTGTTTTTT.

V is TRBV11-2 and J is TRBJ1-1; a weak D match, TRBD1 (6 bases). This CDR3 region has 17 residues. The germline V gene encodes CDR1 SGHAT and CDR2 FQNNGV. V lost 0 bases and J lost 0, with 14 bases in between. CDR3 residues: CASSLDLTGTMNTEAFF. The CDR3 DNA is TGTGCCAGCAGCTTAGATCTCACAGGGACCATGAACACTGAAGCTTTCTTT.

This rearrangement joins TRBV7-9 to TRBJ1-5, with a possible D match to TRBD1 (6 bases). V shed 4 bases and J shed 4 bases, with 11 bases lying between them. This CDR3 contains 14 residues. CDR1 and CDR2 from the germline V gene are SEHNR and FQNEAQ (reference sequence). The CDR3 DNA reads as TGTGCCAGCAGCTCCGGGGGGGCGAATCAGCCCCAGCATTTT. It yields the protein CASSSGGANQPQHF.

The CDR3 coding sequence is TGTGCCAGCAGCCCCGGACTAGGGACGGTGACAGATACGCAGTATTTT. This translates into CASSPGLGTVTDTQYF. The chain is built from TRBV9 and TRBJ2-3; 7 positions agree with TRBD2. The trim removed 4 bases at V and 3 bases at J, leaving 11 bases unmatched. CDR1 and CDR2 (germline): SGDLS, YYNGEE. CDR3 size: 16 residues. Looking up the rest from reference TRBV9 and TRBJ2-3 gives the full variable domain: DSGVTQTPKHLITATGQRVTLRCSPRSGDLSVYWYQQSLDQGLQFLIQYYNGEERAKGNILERFSAQQFPDLHSELNLSSLELGDSALYFCASSPGLGTVTDTQYFGPGTRLTVL.

This clone was seen only a few times. One end of the junction is discordant with germline, which a read error may explain. This sequence joins TRBV6-1 and TRBJ2-7; D is unresolved. Germline loops: CDR1 MNHNS, CDR2 SASEGT. The CDR3 length is 10 residues. Written as DNA, the CDR3 is TGTGCCAGCAGTGAAGCCGCCTTGCTATTC. This encodes CASSEAALLF.

The gene calls are TRBV9 and TRBJ1-3; D is perhaps TRBD1 (5 bases). V shed 4 bases and J shed 3 bases, with 17 bases lying between them. This CDR3 region has 16 residues. The V gene's germline CDR1 is SGDLS and CDR2 YYNGEE. DNA for the CDR3: TGTGCCAGCAGCTCCACGGGGGGGTTAAGTGGAAACACCATATATTTT. This translates into CASSSTGGLSGNTIYF.

This sequence joins TRBV2 and TRBJ1-2, with D tentatively TRBD1 (5 bases). With 6 bases removed from V and 5 bases from J, the gap between germline ends came to 19 bases. This CDR3 is 15 amino acids long. From germline, CDR1 is SNHLY and CDR2 FYNNEI. This CDR3 is CASRQKSRVGYGYTF. The CDR3 DNA follows: TGTGCCAGCAGACAAAAGAGCAGGGTAGGGTATGGCTACACCTTC.